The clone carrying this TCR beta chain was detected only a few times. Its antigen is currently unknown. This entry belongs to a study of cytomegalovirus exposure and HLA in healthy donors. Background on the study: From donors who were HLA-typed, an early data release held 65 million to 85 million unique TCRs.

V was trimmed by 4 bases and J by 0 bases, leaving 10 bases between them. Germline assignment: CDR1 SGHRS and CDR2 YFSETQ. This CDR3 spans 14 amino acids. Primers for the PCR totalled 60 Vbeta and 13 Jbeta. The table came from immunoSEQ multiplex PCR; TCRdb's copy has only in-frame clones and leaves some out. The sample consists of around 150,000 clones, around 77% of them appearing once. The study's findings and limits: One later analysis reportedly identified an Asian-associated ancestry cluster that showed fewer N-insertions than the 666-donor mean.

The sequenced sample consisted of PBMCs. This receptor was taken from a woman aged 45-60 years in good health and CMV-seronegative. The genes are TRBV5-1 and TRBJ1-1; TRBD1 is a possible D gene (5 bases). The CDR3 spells CASSPDTLNTEAFF. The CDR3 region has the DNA TGCGCCAGCAGCCCGGACACCTTGAACACTGAAGCTTTCTTT.